This T cell receptor beta chain was identified in a study of CD8+CD57+ T cells in acquired aplastic anemia. Regarding the study as a whole: No significant patient-versus-control difference appeared in CD8+ Simpson's diversity.

Genomic DNA acted as the template from which TCR beta VDJ combination and CDR3 sequence profiling were carried out. One entry per CDR3 protein results from TCRdb running MiXCR on the reads. The table includes 200,000 or so distinct CDR3 sequences, approximately 50% detected once. This CDR3 has 15 residues. Germline loops: CDR1 SGHDN, CDR2 FVKESK. Selection for sequencing was limited to patients who had shown CD8+CD57+ cell expansion by flow cytometry. Severe acquired aplastic anemia was diagnosed in all patients. A note on this clonotype: The antigen remains undetermined. One end of the junction does not line up with germline, which may come from a read error.

This TCR came from a human donor with aplastic anemia. Sequencing input: sorted CD4+, CD8+, or CD8+CD57+ T cells (not recorded which) from PBMCs. The genes are TRBV14 and TRBJ1-4, with a possible D match to TRBD1 (5 bases). The CDR3 here is CASSQDPGRNGKLFF. The CDR3 DNA follows: TGTGCCAGCAGCCAAGATCCAGGGCGTAATGGAAAACTGTTTTTT.